The T cell receptor (beta chain) described here comes from a study of T-cell reconstitution after alpha-beta-depleted transplantation in children. The authors prepared the TCRbeta library with unique molecular identifiers. TCRdb re-called the PCR reads with MiXCR, one entry per CDR3 protein. The profile shows about a million distinct CDR3 sequences, about 31% of them singletons. This CDR3 has 16 residues. Germline CDR1 reads SGHRS; CDR2 reads YFSETQ. V lost 0 bases, J lost 2 bases, and 12 bases lay in between. This chain uses TRBV5-1 with TRBJ2-1; D perhaps matches TRBD1 (6 bases). The receptor comes from a boy under two years old who had a stem cell transplant for SCID, so the T cells may come from the graft donor. This specimen consisted of PBMCs, mostly from graft donor cells, obtained 360 days after TCRalphabeta/CD19-depleted stem cell transplant. CDR3 DNA sequence: TGCGCCAGCAGCTTGGACATGGGGGCGACCTACAATGAGCAGTTCTTC. Protein: CASSLDMGATYNEQFF.